These T cell receptor beta chains were read from a single sample in a study of early stage breast cancer tumors. The repertoire was sequenced with immunoSEQ multiplex PCR; TCRdb's copy has only in-frame clones and lacks some. The table records about 30,000 clones, approximately 72% of them present only once. Source material: blood. All receptors come from a person in their fifties or sixties with breast cancer. Both conserved end residues are part of each CDR3. The order of the fields is V gene, D gene, J gene, clone size, CDR3 protein, CDR3 DNA. D genes are given only for firm matches. Some rows mark clone size as missing; the rest say once, few, many or name a class of expanded clone.

v_call: TRBV27; d_call: .; j_call: TRBJ2-7; clone_size: .; cdr3_aa: CASSLSRFRVPYEQYF; cdr3_nt: TGTGCCAGCAGTTTATCGAGGTTTCGGGTCCCCTACGAGCAGTACTTC
v_call: TRBV2; d_call: TRBD1; j_call: TRBJ2-7; clone_size: .; cdr3_aa: CASSSGQGGFGEQYF; cdr3_nt: TGTGCCAGCAGTTCGGGACAGGGGGGCTTCGGCGAGCAGTACTTC
v_call: TRBV19; d_call: .; j_call: TRBJ2-1; clone_size: .; cdr3_aa: CASTPGGFSYNEQFF; cdr3_nt: TGTGCCAGTACCCCAGGGGGGTTCTCCTACAATGAGCAGTTCTTC
v_call: TRBV6-5; d_call: TRBD1; j_call: TRBJ2-3; clone_size: .; cdr3_aa: CASRQGQDGDTQYF; cdr3_nt: TGTGCCAGCAGACAAGGACAGGATGGGGATACGCAGTATTTT
v_call: TRBV6-1; d_call: .; j_call: TRBJ2-7; clone_size: .; cdr3_aa: CASKRTYEQYF; cdr3_nt: TGTGCCAGCAAACGGACTTACGAGCAGTACTTC
v_call: TRBV19; d_call: TRBD2; j_call: TRBJ2-3; clone_size: .; cdr3_aa: CASRPGLAGSTDTQYF; cdr3_nt: TGTGCCAGTAGACCGGGACTAGCTGGGTCCACAGATACGCAGTATTTT
v_call: TRBV4-2; d_call: .; j_call: TRBJ2-1; clone_size: .; cdr3_aa: CASSQGTSDYNEQFF; cdr3_nt: TGTGCCAGCAGCCAGGGGACAAGCGACTACAATGAGCAGTTCTTC
v_call: TRBV2; d_call: .; j_call: TRBJ2-5; clone_size: once; cdr3_aa: CASSEARGVYGETQYF; cdr3_nt: TGTGCCAGCAGTGAAGCGCGAGGGGTATATGGTGAGACCCAGTACTTC
v_call: TRBV9; d_call: .; j_call: TRBJ2-7; clone_size: .; cdr3_aa: CASSASSYTASSYEQYF; cdr3_nt: TGTGCCAGCAGCGCCTCATCGTACACAGCCTCTTCCTACGAGCAGTACTTC
v_call: TRBV7-9; d_call: .; j_call: TRBJ2-5; clone_size: .; cdr3_aa: CASSFGGGQETQYF; cdr3_nt: TGTGCCAGCAGCTTTGGGGGAGGCCAAGAGACCCAGTACTTC
v_call: TRBV2; d_call: TRBD1; j_call: TRBJ2-2; clone_size: .; cdr3_aa: CASTRTGAQDTGELFF; cdr3_nt: TGTGCCAGCACCCGGACAGGGGCGCAGGACACCGGGGAGCTGTTTTTT
v_call: TRBV4-3; d_call: TRBD1; j_call: TRBJ2-3; clone_size: .; cdr3_aa: CASSQDVSGQYTDTQYF; cdr3_nt: TGCGCCAGCAGCCAAGATGTATCGGGACAGTATACAGATACGCAGTATTTT
v_call: TRBV19; d_call: .; j_call: TRBJ2-2; clone_size: .; cdr3_aa: CASSIGQSTGELFF; cdr3_nt: TGTGCCAGTAGTATAGGGCAGAGCACCGGGGAGCTGTTTTTT
v_call: TRBV4-2; d_call: TRBD2; j_call: TRBJ2-7; clone_size: .; cdr3_aa: CASSRGLAASYEQYF; cdr3_nt: TGTGCCAGCAGCAGGGGACTAGCGGCCTCCTACGAGCAGTACTTC
v_call: TRBV29-1; d_call: .; j_call: TRBJ1-2; clone_size: few; cdr3_aa: CSVQGSIGYTF; cdr3_nt: TGCAGCGTCCAGGGTTCGATTGGCTACACCTTC
v_call: TRBV2; d_call: TRBD2; j_call: TRBJ2-1; clone_size: once; cdr3_aa: CASSVTSGRIAEQFF; cdr3_nt: TGTGCCAGCAGTGTTACTAGCGGGAGGATCGCTGAGCAGTTCTTC
v_call: TRBV2; d_call: TRBD2; j_call: TRBJ2-2; clone_size: .; cdr3_aa: CASRLAGGGGTGELFF; cdr3_nt: TGTGCCAGTAGACTAGCGGGAGGAGGGGGTACCGGGGAGCTGTTTTTT
v_call: TRBV7-6; d_call: TRBD2; j_call: TRBJ2-5; clone_size: few; cdr3_aa: CASSLVRTSGRATQTQYF; cdr3_nt: TGTGCCAGCAGCTTAGTGAGGACTAGCGGGAGGGCCACCCAGACCCAGTACTTC
v_call: TRBV18; d_call: .; j_call: TRBJ1-3; clone_size: .; cdr3_aa: CASSPPGQNSGNTIYF; cdr3_nt: TGTGCCAGCTCCCCTCCCGGACAGAACTCTGGAAACACCATATATTTT
v_call: TRBV6-5; d_call: .; j_call: TRBJ1-5; clone_size: few; cdr3_aa: CASRPIGGDNQPQHF; cdr3_nt: TGTGCCAGCAGGCCCATTGGGGGGGACAATCAGCCCCAGCATTTT
v_call: TRBV30; d_call: .; j_call: TRBJ1-2; clone_size: .; cdr3_aa: CAWSVESYGYTF; cdr3_nt: TGTGCCTGGAGTGTAGAGAGTTATGGCTACACCTTC
v_call: TRBV9; d_call: .; j_call: TRBJ2-1; clone_size: few; cdr3_aa: CASSVVGDSYNEQFF; cdr3_nt: TGTGCCAGCAGCGTAGTAGGAGACTCCTACAATGAGCAGTTCTTC
v_call: TRBV18; d_call: .; j_call: TRBJ1-5; clone_size: .; cdr3_aa: CASSPPDSNQPQHF; cdr3_nt: TGTGCCAGCTCACCCCCCGATAGCAATCAGCCCCAGCATTTT
v_call: TRBV6-1; d_call: .; j_call: TRBJ2-7; clone_size: .; cdr3_aa: CASSEPPNYEQYF; cdr3_nt: TGTGCCAGCAGTGAACCGCCCAACTACGAGCAGTACTTC
v_call: TRBV7-9; d_call: .; j_call: TRBJ2-7; clone_size: .; cdr3_aa: CASSPFLVGEQYF; cdr3_nt: TGTGCCAGCAGCCCCTTCTTAGTTGGGGAGCAGTACTTC
v_call: TRBV5-6; d_call: .; j_call: TRBJ2-5; clone_size: .; cdr3_aa: CASSLFSGRETQYF; cdr3_nt: TGTGCCAGCAGCTTGTTTTCGGGGAGAGAGACCCAGTACTTC
v_call: TRBV10-2; d_call: .; j_call: TRBJ1-1; clone_size: few; cdr3_aa: CASSGGGLSEAFF; cdr3_nt: TGCGCCAGCAGTGGGGGGGGGCTTTCTGAAGCTTTCTTT
v_call: TRBV7-2; d_call: .; j_call: TRBJ2-3; clone_size: .; cdr3_aa: CASSLARGRRQYF; cdr3_nt: TGTGCCAGCAGCTTAGCTCGGGGTAGACGACAGTATTTT
v_call: TRBV5-1; d_call: TRBD1; j_call: TRBJ1-2; clone_size: .; cdr3_aa: CASSLAIGQGSGYTF; cdr3_nt: TGCGCCAGCAGCTTGGCCATCGGACAGGGTTCTGGCTACACCTTC
v_call: TRBV5-6; d_call: .; j_call: TRBJ2-3; clone_size: .; cdr3_aa: CASSLEGSIGYF; cdr3_nt: TGTGCCAGCAGCTTGGAGGGTAGTATTGGGTATTTT
v_call: TRBV7-3; d_call: TRBD1; j_call: TRBJ1-5; clone_size: few; cdr3_aa: CASSPDRGQPQHF; cdr3_nt: TGTGCCAGCAGCCCAGACAGGGGACAGCCCCAGCATTTT
v_call: TRBV30; d_call: .; j_call: TRBJ2-3; clone_size: .; cdr3_aa: CAWRSTGTDTQYF; cdr3_nt: TGTGCCTGGAGATCGACAGGTACAGATACGCAGTATTTT
v_call: TRBV27; d_call: .; j_call: TRBJ2-7; clone_size: few; cdr3_aa: CASSLSTGFYEQYF; cdr3_nt: TGTGCCAGCAGTTTATCTACAGGGTTCTACGAGCAGTACTTC
v_call: TRBV6-1; d_call: .; j_call: TRBJ2-6; clone_size: .; cdr3_aa: CASKATSSGANVLTF; cdr3_nt: TGTGCCAGCAAGGCGACGAGCTCTGGGGCCAACGTCCTGACTTTC
v_call: TRBV5-8; d_call: .; j_call: TRBJ1-2; clone_size: .; cdr3_aa: CASSLVVANYGYTF; cdr3_nt: TGTGCCAGCAGCTTAGTAGTGGCTAACTATGGCTACACCTTC
v_call: TRBV14; d_call: .; j_call: TRBJ2-3; clone_size: .; cdr3_aa: CASSQGDRSQYF; cdr3_nt: TGTGCCAGCAGCCAAGGCGACAGGTCGCAGTATTTT
v_call: TRBV7-9; d_call: TRBD1; j_call: TRBJ2-1; clone_size: .; cdr3_aa: CASSSPDRAYNEQFF; cdr3_nt: TGTGCCAGCAGCTCCCCGGACAGGGCCTACAATGAGCAGTTCTTC
v_call: TRBV30; d_call: .; j_call: TRBJ1-5; clone_size: .; cdr3_aa: CAWSLRALRGNQPQHF; cdr3_nt: TGTGCCTGGAGTCTGCGTGCCTTAAGGGGCAATCAGCCCCAGCATTTT
v_call: TRBV29-1; d_call: TRBD1; j_call: TRBJ1-5; clone_size: .; cdr3_aa: CSVVGQGGQPQHF; cdr3_nt: TGCAGCGTTGTTGGGCAGGGGGGACAGCCCCAGCATTTT
v_call: TRBV18; d_call: TRBD1; j_call: TRBJ2-7; clone_size: .; cdr3_aa: CASSPPGQAYEQYF; cdr3_nt: TGTGCCAGCTCACCACCCGGACAGGCCTACGAGCAGTACTTC
v_call: TRBV6-5; d_call: .; j_call: TRBJ1-1; clone_size: .; cdr3_aa: CASSYLTGNTEAFF; cdr3_nt: TGTGCCAGCAGTTACCTTACAGGGAACACTGAAGCTTTCTTT
v_call: TRBV29-1; d_call: .; j_call: TRBJ2-3; clone_size: .; cdr3_aa: CSVEAPLANF; cdr3_nt: TGCAGCGTTGAGGCTCCTTTAGCCAATTTT
v_call: TRBV5-8; d_call: TRBD1; j_call: TRBJ2-4; clone_size: few; cdr3_aa: CASSLDRGAANIQYF; cdr3_nt: TGTGCCAGCAGCCTAGACAGGGGAGCTGCAAACATTCAGTACTTC
v_call: TRBV7-3; d_call: TRBD1; j_call: TRBJ2-7; clone_size: once; cdr3_aa: CASSLTGGQGGYEQYF; cdr3_nt: TGTGCCAGCAGCTTAACTGGGGGACAGGGAGGGTACGAGCAGTACTTC
v_call: TRBV30; d_call: .; j_call: TRBJ1-1; clone_size: .; cdr3_aa: CAWNYLGASEAFF; cdr3_nt: TGTGCCTGGAATTACTTGGGGGCCTCCGAAGCTTTCTTT
v_call: TRBV18; d_call: .; j_call: TRBJ1-4; clone_size: .; cdr3_aa: CASSQQETNEKLFF; cdr3_nt: TGTGCCAGCTCACAACAGGAAACTAATGAAAAACTGTTTTTT
v_call: TRBV19; d_call: TRBD1; j_call: TRBJ1-5; clone_size: .; cdr3_aa: CASNPGTDSNQPQHF; cdr3_nt: TGTGCCAGTAATCCCGGGACAGATAGCAATCAGCCCCAGCATTTT
v_call: TRBV7-8; d_call: TRBD2; j_call: TRBJ2-1; clone_size: .; cdr3_aa: CASSLGTSGTYNEQFF; cdr3_nt: TGTGCCAGCAGCTTGGGGACTAGCGGGACCTACAATGAGCAGTTCTTC
v_call: TRBV27; d_call: TRBD1; j_call: TRBJ1-2; clone_size: .; cdr3_aa: CASSFLRGNYGYTF; cdr3_nt: TGTGCCAGCAGTTTCCTCAGGGGGAACTATGGCTACACCTTC
v_call: TRBV4-1; d_call: TRBD1; j_call: TRBJ1-2; clone_size: .; cdr3_aa: CASSQAIQGTVDTF; cdr3_nt: TGCGCCAGCAGCCAAGCCATACAGGGGACCGTCGACACCTTC
v_call: TRBV5-6; d_call: .; j_call: TRBJ2-7; clone_size: .; cdr3_aa: CASSFGTANSYEQYF; cdr3_nt: TGTGCCAGCAGCTTTGGAACAGCCAACTCCTACGAGCAGTACTTC